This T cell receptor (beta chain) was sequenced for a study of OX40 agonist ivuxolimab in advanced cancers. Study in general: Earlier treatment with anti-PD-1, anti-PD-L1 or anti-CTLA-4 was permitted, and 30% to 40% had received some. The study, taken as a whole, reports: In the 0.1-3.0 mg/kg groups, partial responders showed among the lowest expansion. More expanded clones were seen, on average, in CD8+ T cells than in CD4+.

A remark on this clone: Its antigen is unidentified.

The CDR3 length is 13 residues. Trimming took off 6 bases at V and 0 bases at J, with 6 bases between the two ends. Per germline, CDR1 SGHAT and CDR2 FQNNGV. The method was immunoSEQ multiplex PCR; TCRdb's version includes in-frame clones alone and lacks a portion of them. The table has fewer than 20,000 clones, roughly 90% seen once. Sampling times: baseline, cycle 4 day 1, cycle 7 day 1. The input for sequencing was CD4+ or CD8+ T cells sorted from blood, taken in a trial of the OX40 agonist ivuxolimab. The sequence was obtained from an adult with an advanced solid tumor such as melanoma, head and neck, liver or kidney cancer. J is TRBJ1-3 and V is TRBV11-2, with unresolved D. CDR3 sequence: CASRPPSGNTIYF. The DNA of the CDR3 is TGTGCCAGCAGGCCTCCCTCTGGAAACACCATATATTTT.